The 29 T cell receptor beta chains below come from one sample, sequenced in a study of T cell changes during pregnancy in multiple sclerosis. Sequencing was performed with immunoSEQ multiplex PCR; in TCRdb, only in-frame clones are kept and a portion is missing. Of around 60,000 clones detected, around nine tenths appear once; the ten largest clones hold around 3%. Source: peripheral blood, taken in the third trimester of pregnancy. All receptors derive from a female donor in good health, enrolled as a control in a pregnancy study.

The chain joins TRBV7-2 to TRBJ2-1, with 13 bases aligning to TRBD2. The V segment lost 2 bases and the J segment 0 bases; nucleotides outside the gene matches: 7. The CDR3 covers 19 residues. Germline V gene lookup returns CDR1 SGHTA and CDR2 FQGNSA. In DNA form, the CDR3 reads TGTGCCAGCAGCTTATTCGGACTAGCGGGGGCCAGCTCCTACAATGAGCAGTTCTTC. This encodes CASSLFGLAGASSYNEQFF.

The chain uses TRBV9 and TRBJ2-7, with 8 bases aligning to TRBD2. V shed 3 bases and J 2 bases; nucleotides not matched to a gene: 10. The CDR3 runs 16 residues. The germline V gene has CDR1 SGDLS and CDR2 YYNGEE. The CDR3 reads CASSAFPGSGTYEQYF. The CDR3 DNA is TGTGCCAGCAGCGCGTTTCCGGGTAGCGGGACCTACGAGCAGTACTTC. Complete variable domain (other parts from reference TRBV9 and TRBJ2-7): DSGVTQTPKHLITATGQRVTLRCSPRSGDLSVYWYQQSLDQGLQFLIQYYNGEERAKGNILERFSAQQFPDLHSELNLSSLELGDSALYFCASSAFPGSGTYEQYFGPGTRLTVT.

The V and J genes are TRBV5-4 and TRBJ2-3; maybe TRBD2 (7 bases). The V end lost 4 bases, the J end lost 1 base, and 19 bases lay between the germline ends. CDR1 SGHNT and CDR2 YYREEE come from the germline V gene (reference sequence). The CDR3 consists of 17 residues. For the CDR3, the DNA is TGTGCCAGCAGCCCCCGCGGGGGCGCATCGGGCACAGATACGCAGTATTTT. Translated, it gives CASSPRGGASGTDTQYF.

This chain joins TRBV2 and TRBJ2-7; D not certain. The germline V gene encodes CDR1 SNHLY and CDR2 FYNNEI. The length of the CDR3 is 15 residues. V lost 5 bases to trimming and J lost 2 bases, with 16 bases between them. CDR3 region: CASSKSYILTYEQYF. In nucleotides, the CDR3 is TGTGCCAGCAGTAAAAGTTACATACTAACCTACGAGCAGTACTTC.

The gene calls are TRBV5-5 and TRBJ1-2, with 7 bases matching TRBD1. The CDR3 runs to 15 residues. Trimming removed 6 bases from V and 4 bases from J; junction bases left unmatched: 12. Germline lookup yields CDR1 SGHKS and CDR2 YYEKEE (reference sequence). The CDR3: CASIVDRSLTYGYTF. In nucleotides, the CDR3 is TGTGCCAGCATCGTGGACAGGAGTCTTACCTATGGCTACACCTTC.

V and J are TRBV7-2 and TRBJ1-1; D may be TRBD1 (6 bases). This CDR3 has 13 residues. From germline, CDR1 is SGHTA and CDR2 FQGNSA. With 5 bases removed from V and 8 bases from J, the gap between germline ends came to 15 bases. CDR3 sequence (DNA): TGTGCCAGCAGCGATATGCGTGGGACAGAAGCTTTCTTT. This encodes CASSDMRGTEAFF.

The rearrangement links TRBV9 to TRBJ2-5; a possible D gene is TRBD2 (5 bases). The ends were cut back, 2 bases at V and 4 bases at J, with 9 bases in the middle. From germline, CDR1 is SGDLS and CDR2 YYNGEE. The CDR3 is made up of 13 amino acids. The CDR3 reads CASSVSAGETQYF. Here the CDR3 DNA reads TGTGCCAGCAGCGTTAGCGCGGGAGAGACCCAGTACTTC.

The chain uses TRBV4-2 and TRBJ2-7, with 7 bases fitting TRBD1. Germline values: CDR1 LGHNA, CDR2 YNFKEQ. The CDR3 is 15 residues long. The V gene end was trimmed by 2 bases and the J gene end by 4 bases; junction bases not matched to a gene: 8. This CDR3 is CASSQPGTDVYEQYF. CDR3 nucleotides: TGTGCCAGCAGCCAACCCGGGACAGATGTGTACGAGCAGTACTTC.

This rearrangement joins TRBV7-9 to TRBJ2-1; 8 nucleotides align to TRBD2. The length of the CDR3 is 16 residues. J was trimmed by 8 bases and V by 6 bases; bases with no gene match: 15. Germline lookup yields CDR1 SEHNR and CDR2 FQNEAQ (reference sequence). The chain's CDR3 is CASRNAEAGVYHEQFF. CDR3 bases: TGTGCCAGCAGGAACGCCGAAGCGGGAGTTTACCATGAGCAGTTCTTC.

This clone was counted once. As DNA, the CDR3 is TGTGCCAGCAGACCGGGGGGGGCCCAGCCCCAGCATTTT. Amino acids: CASRPGGAQPQHF. The J gene is TRBJ1-5, the V gene TRBV28; tentative D call: TRBD1 (6 bases). Germline V gene data show CDR1 as MDHEN and CDR2 as SYDVKM. V lost 6 bases and J 7 bases, leaving 13 bases between the germline ends. The CDR3 spans 13 residues.

The V and J genes are TRBV11-3 and TRBJ1-3; 7 bases are a match to TRBD1. V was pared by 4 bases and J by 0 bases, with 3 bases of the junction left unmatched. CDR3 length equals 15 residues. From germline, CDR1 is SGHNT and CDR2 YENEEA. The CDR3 is CASSSRTGSGNTIYF. CDR3 nucleotides: TGTGCCAGCAGCTCCCGGACAGGCTCTGGAAACACCATATATTTT.

The chain recombines TRBV9 with TRBJ1-1; TRBD1 matches 9 bases. Germline trimming cut 5 bases from V and 1 base from J; bases unmatched to any gene: 9. Per germline, CDR1 SGDLS and CDR2 YYNGEE. This CDR3 is 16 amino acids long. The CDR3 DNA follows: TGTGCCAGCAGTTCTCGAGGGGACAGGGAGAACACTGAAGCTTTCTTT. This encodes CASSSRGDRENTEAFF.

The chain links TRBV5-8 to TRBJ1-1; D call uncertain. In germline, CDR1 is SGHTS, CDR2 YDEGEE. The CDR3 contains 10 residues. The germline V and J ends were trimmed by 5 bases and 14 bases, with 13 bases remaining between them. The chain's CDR3 is CASRTPGDFF. The CDR3 DNA is TGTGCCAGCAGGACCCCGGGTGACTTCTTT.

This chain connects TRBV4-3 to TRBJ1-2; the D is unclear. The CDR3 has 14 amino acids. V was trimmed by 8 bases and J by 3 bases, leaving 16 bases between them. Germline V gives CDR1 LGHNA, CDR2 YSLEER. Here the CDR3 DNA reads TGCGCCAGCCACCGAGTTGGGGAGGACTATGGCTACACCTTC. Translating it yields CASHRVGEDYGYTF.

This clone occurred once. This rearrangement joins TRBV4-2 to TRBJ2-1, with 8 bases fitting TRBD2. With 1 base clipped from V and 5 bases from J, the junction kept 4 bases outside the gene matches. CDR3 size: 15 residues. The germline gives CDR1 LGHNA, CDR2 YNFKEQ. DNA of the CDR3: TGTGCCAGCAGCCAAGGAGCGGGGGTGGACAATGAGCAGTTCTTC. Amino acid sequence: CASSQGAGVDNEQFF.

The gene calls are TRBV5-6 and TRBJ2-3, with 13 bases matching TRBD2. The V segment lost 2 bases and the J segment 2 bases; nucleotides outside the gene matches: 5. Germline CDR1 SGHDT, CDR2 YYEEEE. The CDR3 totals 17 residues. CDR3 coding DNA: TGTGCCAGCAGCTTTGGACTAGCGGGGGAGTACACAGATACGCAGTATTTT. Translating it yields CASSFGLAGEYTDTQYF.

The chain carries TRBV9 and TRBJ2-5; the match to TRBD2 covers 8 bases. Trimming took 4 bases from V and 5 from J; bases not matched to a gene: 10. The germline CDR1 and CDR2 sequences are SGDLS and YYNGEE. This CDR3 region has 15 residues. This CDR3 is CASSSPSGGTETQYF. DNA for the CDR3: TGTGCCAGCAGCTCCCCAAGCGGGGGTACTGAGACCCAGTACTTC.

The chain uses TRBV14 and TRBJ2-3, with D possibly being TRBD2 (6 bases). In germline, CDR1 is SGHDN, CDR2 FVKESK. Trimming removed 0 bases at V and 4 bases at J, with 11 bases between. The CDR3 has 15 amino acids. The CDR3 reads CASSQEEGYADTQYF. The CDR3 nucleotides read TGTGCCAGCAGCCAAGAGGAGGGTTATGCAGATACGCAGTATTTT.

This rearrangement joins TRBV19 to TRBJ2-1, with 7 bases lining up with TRBD2. The CDR3 spans 15 residues. Germline V gene data show CDR1 as LNHDA and CDR2 as SQIVND (reference sequence). Trimming removed 3 bases from V and 2 bases from J; junction bases left unmatched: 4. The CDR3 loop reads CASSIGLGAYNEQFF. The DNA for the CDR3 is TGTGCCAGTAGTATTGGACTAGGGGCCTACAATGAGCAGTTCTTC.

The chain employs TRBV11-2 and TRBJ2-7, with TRBD1 as a possible D gene (5 bases). V lost 1 base, J lost 3 bases, and 13 bases lay in between. Germline assignment: CDR1 SGHAT and CDR2 FQNNGV. The CDR3 contains 15 residues. For the CDR3, the DNA is TGTGCCAGCAGCTTAGCGGACAATGCCTTCTACGAGCAGTACTTC. It codes for CASSLADNAFYEQYF.

V and J are TRBV10-3 and TRBJ2-7, with 7 bases aligning to TRBD1. V shed 7 bases and J 3 bases; nucleotides not matched to a gene: 6. The CDR3 has 13 amino acids. Germline CDR1 reads ENHRY; CDR2 reads SYGVKD. The CDR3 here is CAINSGTDYEQYF. CDR3 nucleotides: TGTGCCATCAACTCCGGGACAGACTACGAGCAGTACTTC.

This clone was recorded only once. CDR3 region: CASSGSGYNEQFF. CDR3 nucleotide sequence: TGTGCCAGCAGCGGGTCCGGGTACAATGAGCAGTTCTTC. The rearrangement uses TRBV9 and TRBJ2-1, with unresolved D. CDR3 length equals 13 residues. The germline V and J ends were trimmed by 3 bases and 4 bases, with 8 bases remaining between them. Germline values: CDR1 SGDLS, CDR2 YYNGEE. Filled out from reference TRBV9 and TRBJ2-1, the complete variable domain reads DSGVTQTPKHLITATGQRVTLRCSPRSGDLSVYWYQQSLDQGLQFLIQYYNGEERAKGNILERFSAQQFPDLHSELNLSSLELGDSALYFCASSGSGYNEQFFGPGTRLTVL.

The CDR3 DNA reads TGCGCCAGCCGACTAGCGGGGGCCGTCCCCCAAGAGACCCAGTACTTC. It codes for CASRLAGAVPQETQYF. The rearrangement uses TRBV5-1 and TRBJ2-5, with 12 bases that match TRBD2. This CDR3 has 16 amino acids. Germline lookup yields CDR1 SGHRS and CDR2 YFSETQ. V shed 7 bases and J 1 base; nucleotides not matched to a gene: 8.

This rearrangement joins TRBV6-5 to TRBJ1-2; 8 positions agree with TRBD1. The V gene end was trimmed by 5 bases and the J gene end by 9 bases; junction bases not matched to a gene: 8. CDR1 is MNHEY and CDR2 is SVGAGI in the germline V gene. CDR3 length: 13 amino acids. Here the CDR3 reads CASSRTGRDSYTF. CDR3 DNA: TGTGCCAGCAGTCGGACAGGGAGGGATAGCTACACCTTC.

This chain's CDR3 is CASSYFGAGGTEAFF. CDR3 in DNA: TGTGCCAGCAGTTATTTTGGGGCGGGAGGCACTGAAGCTTTCTTT. The chain carries TRBV6-5 and TRBJ1-1; maybe TRBD1 (5 bases). The germline V gene has CDR1 MNHEY and CDR2 SVGAGI. The CDR3 runs 15 residues. Trimming removed 3 bases at V and 4 bases at J, with 15 bases between.

A few counts support this clone. The CDR3 region is CASSGLAGSTDTQYF. DNA of the CDR3: TGTGCCAGCAGTGGGCTAGCGGGGAGCACAGATACGCAGTATTTT. The chain links TRBV6-1 to TRBJ2-3; 9 nucleotides align to TRBD2. The CDR3 sequence is 15 residues long. The junction had 2 bases not matched to a gene; V was cut back by 4 bases and J by 0 bases. Looked up from germline, CDR1 is MNHNS and CDR2 is SASEGT.

The chain is built from TRBV9 and TRBJ2-3, with 13 bases fitting TRBD2. The V gene's germline CDR1 is SGDLS and CDR2 YYNGEE. The CDR3 totals 17 residues. V dropped 1 base and J dropped 4; count of bases not matched to a gene: 6. CDR3 in amino acids: CASSVTSGLAGSDTQYF. CDR3 coding DNA: TGTGCCAGCAGCGTAACCTCGGGACTAGCGGGATCAGATACGCAGTATTTT.

This chain joins TRBV27 and TRBJ1-1; TRBD1 agrees at 8 bases. V trimming: 6 bases; J trimming: 1 base; junction bases outside the gene matches: 4. The CDR3 is 14 amino acids. Germline V CDR1 and CDR2: MNHEY, SMNVEV (reference sequence). CDR3 in amino acids: CASSSGTGNTEAFF. The CDR3, as DNA: TGTGCCAGCAGCTCCGGGACAGGGAACACTGAAGCTTTCTTT.

V gene TRBV7-3 combines with J gene TRBJ2-1; 14 nucleotides agree with TRBD2. Germline-derived CDR1 and CDR2 are SGHTA and FQGTGA. Trimming took 0 bases from V and 8 from J; bases not matched to a gene: 6. This CDR3 spans 17 amino acids. Written as DNA, the CDR3 is TGTGCCAGCAGCTTAACGATGGGACTAGCGGGAGCACATGAGCAGTTCTTC. It yields the protein CASSLTMGLAGAHEQFF.